Following are 7 T cell receptor beta chains from one sample sequenced in a study of T-cell reconstitution after alpha-beta-depleted transplantation in children. Unique molecular identifiers were incorporated into the prepared TCRbeta library. MiXCR, run by TCRdb on the PCR reads, gives a single entry per CDR3 protein. This sample has fewer than 550,000 distinct CDR3 sequences; roughly a tenth occur once, and the top ten carry just over 2%. This sample comprised PBMCs, obtained before TCRalphabeta/CD19-depleted stem cell transplant. The origin of the receptors is a child aged 2-15 years with inherited bone marrow failure, due to receive a stem cell transplant.

Many counts were recorded for this clonotype. CDR3 bases: TGCGCCAGCAGCTTTCAGTGGCAGAAATACAATGAGCAGTTCTTC. It yields the protein CASSFQWQKYNEQFF. The rearrangement joins TRBV5-1 to TRBJ2-1, with unresolved D. Per the germline V gene, CDR1 is SGHRS and CDR2 is YFSETQ. V was clipped by 2 bases and J by 4 bases, with 13 bases between them. The CDR3 is 15 residues long.

This clonotype was seen repeatedly, ten times or more. This chain uses TRBV15 with TRBJ2-6; D unresolved. From germline, CDR1 is LNHNV and CDR2 YYDKDF (reference sequence). V lost 0 bases and J lost 2, with 11 bases in between. This CDR3 spans 17 amino acids. The chain's CDR3 is CATSRDPSRTGANVLTF. Written as DNA, the CDR3 is TGTGCCACCAGCAGAGATCCATCGCGTACTGGGGCCAACGTCCTGACTTTC.

This clonotype appeared many times. The genes are TRBV20-1 and TRBJ2-1; D might be TRBD2 (6 bases). V gave up 3 bases and J gave up 2 bases, with 8 bases separating them. CDR3 size: 13 residues. Germline values: CDR1 DFQATT, CDR2 SNEGSKA (reference sequence). DNA for the CDR3: TGCAGTGCTAGCGGGAGCGCCTACAATGAGCAGTTCTTC. Translated: CSASGSAYNEQFF.

This clonotype was seen at least ten times. This chain links TRBV4-1 with TRBJ2-7; TRBD2 might be the D (5 bases). Germline CDR1 MGHRA, CDR2 YSYEKL. Trimming took off 0 bases at V and 3 bases at J, with 15 bases between the two ends. This CDR3 region has 16 residues. The CDR3: CASSQDTLADVYEQYF. The CDR3 nucleotides are TGCGCCAGCAGCCAAGATACGCTAGCCGACGTCTACGAGCAGTACTTC.

This clonotype was observed many times. This chain links TRBV29-1 with TRBJ2-3, with 8 bases aligning to TRBD2. The CDR3 runs 13 residues. Germline-derived CDR1 and CDR2 are SQVTM and ANQGSEA. V lost 7 bases, J lost 10 bases, and 13 bases stayed unmatched. The CDR3 DNA follows: TGCAGCGGTAGCGGGACCGACGCATCGGCGCAGTATTTT. This encodes CSGSGTDASAQYF.

The chain has TRBV4-3 and TRBJ2-1; TRBD2 matches 7 bases. The V and J ends lost 3 bases and 10 bases, in that order; junction bases with no gene match: 6. CDR3 size: 13 residues. Germline V CDR1 and CDR2: LGHNA, YSLEER. CDR3 residues: CASSHLTSDEQFF. CDR3 nucleotide sequence: TGCGCCAGCAGCCACCTTACTAGCGACGAGCAGTTCTTC.

This clonotype was detected many times. For the CDR3, the DNA is TGCGCCAGCAGCCACCTCAGGGGAGACTATGGCTACACCTTC. Translating it yields CASSHLRGDYGYTF. The chain is built from TRBV10-2 and TRBJ1-2, with D possibly matching TRBD1 (6 bases). The V end was cut by 6 bases, the J end by 3 bases, with 14 bases between. CDR1 and CDR2 (germline): WSHSY, SAAADI. The CDR3 contains 14 residues.